This is a list of T cell receptor beta chains from one sample in a study of post-analysis software for immune sequencing data. Each CDR3 protein gets one entry after TCRdb re-called the PCR reads with MiXCR. This table has about 770,000 distinct CDR3 sequences, more than 45% appearing once. Material: blood. The receptor set was obtained from a girl aged 5 to 17 with multiple sclerosis. The CDR3 runs from the conserved cysteine through the conserved F or W. The order of the fields is J gene, V gene, clone size, D gene, CDR3 DNA, CDR3 protein. The D gene is left open where the match is weak. The size field is filled for only some rows; it gives once, few, many or a size class.

TRBJ2-5	TRBV12-3/TRBV12-4	few	TRBD2	TGTGCCAGCAGGGGGGCTAGCGGGTACCAAGAGACCCAGTACTTC	CASRGASGYQETQYF
TRBJ2-3	TRBV5-1	NA	TRBD1	TGCGCCAGCAGCTTGTCCACAGGGGGTAGCGGCACAGATACGCAGTATTTT	CASSLSTGGSGTDTQYF
TRBJ1-2	TRBV5-5	few	TRBD1	TGTGCCAGCAGCTTGGGGGACAGGGTCCTCTATGGCTACACCTTC	CASSLGDRVLYGYTF
TRBJ2-4	TRBV6-5	NA	TRBD1	TGTGCCAGCAGTTACGATTCGGGACAGGGGGCAACCAAAAACATTCAGTACTTC	CASSYDSGQGATKNIQYF
TRBJ2-4	TRBV7-9	NA	TRBD1	TGTGCCAGCAGCTTGGGGACAGGGGACCGCAAAAACATTCAGTACTTC	CASSLGTGDRKNIQYF
TRBJ2-5	TRBV7-3	NA	NA	TGTGCCAGCAGCGTGACCCCGGGACCCCAAGAGACCCAGTACTTC	CASSVTPGPQETQYF
TRBJ2-7	TRBV29-1	few	TRBD2	TGCAGCGTGGGGAGACTAGCGGGAGGAACTTCCGAGCAGTACTTC	CSVGRLAGGTSEQYF
TRBJ1-5	TRBV12-3/TRBV12-4	once	NA	TGTGCCAGCAGTTTAGGGGGTCAGGGTAGTCAGCCCCAGCATTTT	CASSLGGQGSQPQHF
TRBJ2-5	TRBV2	NA	NA	TGTGCCAGCAGTTCGGACGGAAAAGAGACCCAGTACTTC	CASSSDGKETQYF
TRBJ1-5	TRBV12-3/TRBV12-4	few	TRBD1	TGTGCCAGCAGTCTCACCGGGACAGGGTATAGCAATCAGCCCCAGCATTTT	CASSLTGTGYSNQPQHF
TRBJ2-7	TRBV11-2	few	NA	TGTGCCAGCAGTTTATTCCCATACGAGCAGTACTTC	CASSLFPYEQYF
TRBJ2-7	TRBV28	NA	NA	TGTGCCAGCAGTTTGGTTGGCTCGAAATACGAGCAGTACTTC	CASSLVGSKYEQYF
TRBJ2-1	TRBV20-1	NA	NA	TGCAGTGCTAGATTGGGGCTAGTTGGCCATGAGCAGTTCTTC	CSARLGLVGHEQFF
TRBJ2-7	TRBV7-6	NA	NA	TGTGCCAGCAGCTCCCCCCGAAATGCGCCGGAGTCCTACAATGAGCAGTACTTC	CASSSPRNAPESYNEQYF
TRBJ2-7	TRBV13	NA	NA	TGTGCCAGCAGCTCGGCCTCGGACCGGTACGAGCAGTACTTC	CASSSASDRYEQYF
TRBJ2-1	TRBV20-1	once	TRBD2	TGCAGTGCTGGCCTGACTAGCGGGAGTTGCTATGAGCAGTTCTTC	CSAGLTSGSCYEQFF
TRBJ2-5	TRBV5-1	once	TRBD2	TGCGCCAGCAGCTCCCACGTGGCGGGAGCAGGAGAGACCCAGTACTTC	CASSSHVAGAGETQYF
TRBJ2-1	TRBV4-3	NA	TRBD2	TGCGCCAGCAGCACAAGCCCTGGACTAGCAGTAGGCAATGAGCAGTTCTTC	CASSTSPGLAVGNEQFF
TRBJ2-5	TRBV7-2	NA	NA	TGTGCCAGCTGCAGACAGTCACAAGAGACCCAGTACTTC	CASCRQSQETQYF
TRBJ2-4	TRBV6-5	NA	TRBD2	TGTGCCAGCAGTCCCGGGGGGAAAACCAAAAACATTCAGTACTTC	CASSPGGKTKNIQYF
TRBJ2-3	TRBV7-6	few	NA	TGTGCCAGCAGCCCGTCCCCTAGCACAGATACGCAGTATTTT	CASSPSPSTDTQYF
TRBJ1-1	TRBV29-1	NA	NA	TGCAGCGTTGTACCGAGGGGGGGAACTGAAGCTTTCTTT	CSVVPRGGTEAFF
TRBJ1-1	TRBV7-6	NA	NA	TGTGCCAGCAGCTTATCGGGTCCCCCTATGAACACTGAAGCTTTCTTT	CASSLSGPPMNTEAFF
TRBJ2-7	TRBV6-2/TRBV6-3	few	TRBD2	TGTGCCAGCACCCGACTAGCGGGGATATCCTACGAGCAGTACTTC	CASTRLAGISYEQYF
TRBJ2-5	TRBV7-9	NA	TRBD2	TGTGCCAGCAGCCGGACTAGCTCGGCTCTGGAGACCCAGTACTTC	CASSRTSSALETQYF
TRBJ2-1	TRBV10-3	few	TRBD2	TGTGCCATCAGCACCGGGACTAGCGGTAACAATGAGCAGTTCTTC	CAISTGTSGNNEQFF
TRBJ2-3	TRBV5-1	NA	TRBD2	TGCGCCAGCAGCTTATGGACTAGCGGGATGGATACGCAGTATTTT	CASSLWTSGMDTQYF
TRBJ2-7	TRBV30	NA	NA	TGTGCCTGGAGTAAGGGGGATTCCTACGAGCAGTACTTC	CAWSKGDSYEQYF
TRBJ2-3	TRBV29-1	NA	TRBD1	TGCAGCGTTGAAGATGGATGGGGACAGGGCGGGGATACGCAGTATTTT	CSVEDGWGQGGDTQYF
TRBJ2-3	TRBV12-3/TRBV12-4	NA	NA	TGTGCCAGCAGTTTAGACCCCCCTGGGACCGGGGGCACAGATACGCAGTATTTT	CASSLDPPGTGGTDTQYF
TRBJ2-3	TRBV20-1	NA	TRBD2	TGCAGTGCTAGGTTAGCGGGAGTAGGCACAGATACGCAGTATTTT	CSARLAGVGTDTQYF
TRBJ2-2	TRBV29-1	NA	NA	TGCAGCGCGGACGGGCAGAACACCGGGGAGCTGTTTTTT	CSADGQNTGELFF
TRBJ2-7	TRBV20-1	NA	NA	TGCAGTGCTAGAGGGGACGGGGGCTACTACGAGCAGTACTTC	CSARGDGGYYEQYF
TRBJ1-2	TRBV28	NA	NA	TGTGCCAGCAGTTTACTAACTACGGGCTACACCTTC	CASSLLTTGYTF
TRBJ1-2	TRBV7-2	NA	NA	TGTGCCAGCAGCTTAGCTGGACAGCTTAGCTATGGCTACACCTTC	CASSLAGQLSYGYTF
TRBJ2-3	TRBV29-1	NA	NA	TGCAACGTTGAAGATAAGGCCCTAGCTAGCACAGATACGCAGTATTTT	CNVEDKALASTDTQYF
TRBJ2-3	TRBV12-3/TRBV12-4	NA	TRBD1	TGTGCCAGCAGTTCCTTCATGTCGACAGGGGGAGATACGCAGTATTTT	CASSSFMSTGGDTQYF
TRBJ2-4	TRBV7-2	NA	NA	TGTGCCAGCAGCAACGGTGAAAACATTCAGTACTTC	CASSNGENIQYF
TRBJ2-7	TRBV6-6	NA	TRBD1	TGTGCCAGCAGTCAGGCACGGGACAGGGGGCTGGACGAGCAGTACTTC	CASSQARDRGLDEQYF
TRBJ2-3	TRBV11-1	NA	NA	TGTGCCAGCAGCCCCAGAAGCGGGCCGCGAGCCACCCCTCGCACAGATACGCAGTATTTT	CASSPRSGPRATPRTDTQYF
TRBJ1-5	TRBV27	NA	NA	TGTGCCAGCAGTTCCCTGAGCGGGAGACGCAATCAGCCCCAGCATTTT	CASSSLSGRRNQPQHF
TRBJ2-4	TRBV7-8	NA	NA	TGTGCCAGCAGCGCGGATGTGTGGGACCCTTTAGCGAACATTCAGTACTTC	CASSADVWDPLANIQYF
TRBJ2-1	TRBV20-1	NA	TRBD2	TGCAGTGCTAGGGTTAGTAGCGGGATAGCCCATGAGCAGTTCTTC	CSARVSSGIAHEQFF
TRBJ2-3	TRBV29-1	NA	TRBD2	TGCAGCGTGGGGCGCGGGACTAGCGGGGCCACTAGCACAGATACGCAGTATTTT	CSVGRGTSGATSTDTQYF
TRBJ2-1	TRBV4-2	few	TRBD2	TGTGCCAGCAGCCAAGAAATCCAGGGACTAACTTACTACAATGAGCAGTTCTTC	CASSQEIQGLTYYNEQFF
TRBJ1-2	TRBV20-1	NA	NA	TGCAGTGTCGCAAGGGGGGAAGATGGCTACACCTTC	CSVARGEDGYTF
TRBJ2-3	TRBV20-1	NA	TRBD1	TGCAGTGCTGACGACAGGGGGCGCGCTAGCACAGATACGCGGTATTTT	CSADDRGRASTDTRYF
TRBJ2-1	TRBV19	NA	NA	TGTGCCAGTAGTCTAGAGCGGCCTCACCTTAATGAGCAGTTCTTC	CASSLERPHLNEQFF
TRBJ2-3	TRBV6-5	NA	TRBD2	TGTGCCAGCAGGCAGGGACTAGCGGGCACAGATACGCAGTATTTT	CASRQGLAGTDTQYF
TRBJ1-1	TRBV6-5	once	NA	TGTGCCAGCAGTCACGGGGAGAGGGGGACTGAAGCTTTCTTT	CASSHGERGTEAFF